The entry below describes one T cell receptor beta chain. Sequencing used immunoSEQ multiplex PCR; TCRdb keeps in-frame clones, though not all of them. This repertoire shows 350,000 to 450,000 clones, more than 70% found once; its top ten account for about 1.5%. The participants were between about 18 and 90 years old and came from some 25 US areas. The sample originates from a study of blood T cell repertoires in COVID-19. As for the study in general: In each case, the material was cDNA or gDNA derived from T cells, B-cell-depleted T cells, or PBMCs.

The V and J ends lost 3 bases and 3 bases respectively, with 9 bases between them. Germline V lookup: CDR1 MNHEY, CDR2 SMNVEV (reference sequence). The CDR3 consists of 13 residues. The sequenced material came from PBMCs or T cells enriched from blood (not recorded which). J is TRBJ2-7 and V is TRBV27; D possibly corresponds to TRBD1 (5 bases). The origin of this receptor is a woman aged 18-29 years who had been exposed to COVID-19. The CDR3 is CASSLPDSYEQYF. CDR3 sequence (DNA): TGTGCCAGCAGTTTGCCCGACAGCTACGAGCAGTACTTC.